These T cell receptor beta chains were read from a single sample in a study of T cells after yellow fever vaccination. TCRdb re-called the 5' RACE reads with MiXCR, one entry per CDR3 protein. The sample consists of about 550,000 distinct CDR3 sequences, roughly 21% of them appearing once. Specimen: PBMCs, collected 15 days after the yellow fever booster vaccination. The receptors were gathered from a man aged 25-45 years who received the YFV17D yellow fever vaccine. CDR3s include the opening cysteine and the closing phenylalanine or tryptophan. A D gene is named only where the DNA matches it firmly. Only part of the rows carry a size: once, few, many, or a class if the clone is expanded.

J gene,clone size,V gene,D gene,CDR3 protein,CDR3 DNA
TRBJ2-7,.,TRBV3-1,.,CASSQRAFNYEQYF,TGTGCCAGCAGCCAAAGAGCCTTTAACTACGAGCAGTACTTC
TRBJ2-6,many,TRBV20-1,.,CSARPTGTSGANVLTF,TGCAGTGCTAGACCCACCGGGACCTCTGGGGCCAACGTCCTGACTTTC
TRBJ2-4,.,TRBV5-1,.,CASRPPSGPLYIQYF,TGCGCCAGCAGGCCCCCCTCAGGACCCCTATACATTCAGTACTTC
TRBJ2-5,.,TRBV27,TRBD1,CASSLRRQGEETQYF,TGTGCCAGCAGTTTGAGGCGACAGGGGGAGGAGACCCAGTACTTC
TRBJ2-7,.,TRBV4-3,.,CASSQDRVATYEQYF,TGCGCCAGCAGCCAAGATAGAGTAGCCACCTACGAGCAGTACTTC
TRBJ1-1,few,TRBV5-1,.,CAKFWGVTEAFF,TGCGCCAAATTCTGGGGGGTCACTGAAGCTTTCTTT
TRBJ2-5,few,TRBV5-1,TRBD2,CASSWGLAGQETQYF,TGCGCCAGCAGCTGGGGACTAGCGGGACAAGAGACCCAGTACTTC
TRBJ2-7,.,TRBV30,.,CAWSDGAEQYF,TGTGCCTGGAGTGATGGGGCCGAGCAGTACTTC
TRBJ2-2,few,TRBV20-1,.,CSARDHLGEGTGELFF,TGCAGTGCTCGGGACCACCTGGGCGAGGGCACCGGGGAGCTGTTTTTT
TRBJ2-7,few,TRBV6-5,.,CASSYGGTLSYEQYF,TGTGCCAGCAGTTACGGCGGGACGCTCTCCTACGAGCAGTACTTC
TRBJ1-2,few,TRBV4-3,.,CASSQEPSWNGYTF,TGCGCCAGCAGCCAAGAACCCTCATGGAATGGCTACACCTTC
TRBJ2-7,few,TRBV20-1,TRBD2,CSASPVGLAGDYEQYF,TGCAGTGCTAGTCCAGTCGGGCTAGCGGGGGACTACGAGCAGTACTTC
TRBJ2-3,.,TRBV7-9,.,CASSHEINTQYF,TGTGCCAGCAGCCACGAAATAAATACGCAGTATTTT
TRBJ1-2,few,TRBV9,.,CASSVGQDPYGYTF,TGTGCCAGCAGCGTAGGGCAGGATCCCTATGGCTACACCTTC
TRBJ2-7,many,TRBV29-1,TRBD2,CSVEDWASGSAPYEQYF,TGCAGCGTTGAAGATTGGGCTAGCGGGAGCGCCCCCTACGAGCAGTACTTC
TRBJ2-2,.,TRBV5-1,.,CASSLGTGGIGELFF,TGCGCCAGCAGCCTCGGGACTGGGGGGATCGGGGAGCTGTTTTTT
TRBJ1-2,.,TRBV10-3,.,CAISESRSNYGYTF,TGTGCCATCAGTGAGTCGCGGTCTAACTATGGCTACACCTTC
TRBJ2-7,.,TRBV11-2,.,CASSLSGVGAYEQYF,TGTGCCAGCAGCTTATCGGGAGTGGGGGCCTACGAGCAGTACTTC
TRBJ2-7,few,TRBV11-2,TRBD1,CASSFLAGTGSYEQYF,TGTGCCAGCAGCTTCCTCGCCGGGACAGGCTCATACGAGCAGTACTTC
TRBJ2-2,.,TRBV6-1,.,CASKSLTVFGELFF,TGTGCCAGCAAATCCCTGACAGTTTTCGGGGAGCTGTTTTTT
TRBJ2-3,few,TRBV5-1,.,CASSPSTSTDTQYF,TGCGCCAGCAGCCCCTCAACAAGCACAGATACGCAGTATTTT
TRBJ2-3,.,TRBV19,TRBD2,CASSIETGREQYF,TGTGCCAGTAGTATAGAGACGGGGAGGGAACAGTATTTT
TRBJ1-1,few,TRBV29-1,.,CSSRGAGEEAFF,TGCAGCTCACGAGGGGCAGGGGAGGAAGCTTTCTTT
TRBJ2-3,.,TRBV5-1,.,CASSLRQDTDTQYF,TGCGCCAGCAGCTTGAGGCAGGACACAGATACGCAGTATTTT
TRBJ1-6,few,TRBV7-2,.,CASSARINSPLHF,TGTGCCAGCAGCGCTCGGATTAATTCACCCCTCCACTTT
TRBJ2-3,few,TRBV6-2/TRBV6-3,TRBD2,CASSDHQRDATDTQYF,TGTGCCAGCAGTGACCATCAGCGGGATGCCACAGATACGCAGTATTTT
TRBJ2-7,.,TRBV7-9,TRBD2,CASSFGSGSGSYEQYF,TGTGCCAGCAGCTTTGGGAGCGGGAGCGGGTCCTACGAGCAGTACTTC
TRBJ2-7,few,TRBV5-4,TRBD1,CASSLPGQSVYEQYF,TGTGCCAGCAGCCTTCCGGGACAGTCCGTCTACGAGCAGTACTTC
TRBJ1-5,.,TRBV20-1,TRBD1,CSARVTSNPGQGVNQPQHF,TGCAGTGCTAGAGTTACATCAAACCCGGGACAGGGGGTCAATCAGCCCCAGCATTTT
TRBJ2-7,.,TRBV5-6,.,CASSSIDRSYEQYF,TGTGCCAGCAGCTCGATAGACAGGTCCTACGAGCAGTACTTC
TRBJ2-5,few,TRBV12-3/TRBV12-4,.,CASSTDWGGETQYF,TGTGCCAGCAGTACCGACTGGGGCGGGGAGACCCAGTACTTC
TRBJ2-3,few,TRBV4-1,TRBD2,CASSHPSGTYTDTQYF,TGCGCCAGCAGCCATCCTAGCGGGACCTACACAGATACGCAGTATTTT
TRBJ2-7,.,TRBV7-2,TRBD1,CASSLVATGVGEQYF,TGTGCCAGCAGCTTAGTTGCGACAGGGGTCGGCGAGCAGTACTTC
TRBJ1-1,few,TRBV4-3,.,CASSQGVGEAFF,TGCGCCAGCAGCCAAGGCGTTGGTGAAGCTTTCTTT
TRBJ2-7,few,TRBV20-1,.,CSARAQFGEQYF,TGCAGTGCTAGGGCGCAATTCGGCGAGCAGTACTTC